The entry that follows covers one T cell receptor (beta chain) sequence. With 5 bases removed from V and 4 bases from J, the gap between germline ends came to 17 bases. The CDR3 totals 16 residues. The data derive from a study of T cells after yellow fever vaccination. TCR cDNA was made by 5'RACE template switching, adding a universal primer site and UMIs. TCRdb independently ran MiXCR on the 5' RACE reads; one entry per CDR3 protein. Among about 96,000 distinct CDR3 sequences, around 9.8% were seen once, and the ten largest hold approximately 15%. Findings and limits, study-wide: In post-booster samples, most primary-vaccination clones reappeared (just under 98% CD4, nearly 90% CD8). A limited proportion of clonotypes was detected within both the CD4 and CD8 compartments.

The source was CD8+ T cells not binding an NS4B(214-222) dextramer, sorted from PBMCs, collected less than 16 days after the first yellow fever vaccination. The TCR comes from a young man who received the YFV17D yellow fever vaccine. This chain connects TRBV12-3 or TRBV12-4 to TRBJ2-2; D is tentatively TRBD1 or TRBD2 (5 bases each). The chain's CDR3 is CASSPGLGAGTGELFF. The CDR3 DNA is TGTGCCAGCAGTCCCGGACTCGGGGCTGGCACCGGGGAGCTGTTTTTT.